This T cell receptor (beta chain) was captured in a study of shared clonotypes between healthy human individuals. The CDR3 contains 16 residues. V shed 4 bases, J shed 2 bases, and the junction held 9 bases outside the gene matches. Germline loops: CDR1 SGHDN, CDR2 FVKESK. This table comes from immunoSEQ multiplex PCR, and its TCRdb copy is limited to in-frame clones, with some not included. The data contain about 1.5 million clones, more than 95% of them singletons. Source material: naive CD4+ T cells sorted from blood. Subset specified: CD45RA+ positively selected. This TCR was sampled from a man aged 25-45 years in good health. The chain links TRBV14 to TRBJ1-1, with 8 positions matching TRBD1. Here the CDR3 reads CASSRHPGGGNTEAFF. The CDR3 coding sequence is TGTGCCAGCAGCCGTCACCCAGGGGGCGGCAACACTGAAGCTTTCTTT. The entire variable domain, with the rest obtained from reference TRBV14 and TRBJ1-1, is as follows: EAGVTQFPSHSVIEKGQTVTLRCDPISGHDNLYWYRRVMGKEIKFLLHFVKESKQDESGMPNNRFLAERTGGTYSTLKVQPAELEDSGVYFCASSRHPGGGNTEAFFGQGTRLTVV.